The 13 T cell receptor beta chains in this list originate from one sample, sequenced in a study of shared clonotypes between healthy human individuals. Clones were read by immunoSEQ multiplex PCR, and TCRdb kept only the in-frame ones, dropping some. The profile shows roughly 2.6 million clones, 90% to 95% of them singletons. Sequences were obtained from naive CD4+ T cells sorted from blood. The sample's subset: CD45RA+ positively selected. All receptors derive from a man aged 18-30 years in good health.

V usage is TRBV28 and J usage is TRBJ2-6; D not resolved. The CDR3 is 16 residues long. Germline assignment: CDR1 MDHEN and CDR2 SYDVKM. Trimming cost V 2 bases and J 3 bases, with 11 bases left between them. DNA for the CDR3: TGTGCCAGCAGTTTAAATCAGCTTGTTGGGGCCAACGTCCTGACTTTC. It specifies CASSLNQLVGANVLTF. Variable domain in full (rest from reference TRBV28 and TRBJ2-6): DVKVTQSSRYLVKRTGEKVFLECVQDMDHENMFWYRQDPGLGLRLIYFSYDVKMKEKGDIPEGYSVSREKKERFSLILESASTNQTSMYLCASSLNQLVGANVLTFGAGSRLTVL.

This clone was observed a few times. The chain recombines TRBV30 with TRBJ2-2; D is ambiguous. V gave up 2 bases and J gave up 2 bases, with 0 bases separating them. CDR3 length: 11 residues. Looked up from germline, CDR1 is GTSNPN and CDR2 is SVGIG (reference sequence). CDR3 sequence (DNA): TGTGCCTGGAGTAACACCGGGGAGCTGTTTTTT. Amino acid sequence: CAWSNTGELFF. The full variable domain, completed using reference TRBV30 and TRBJ2-2, is SQTIHQWPATLVQPVGSPLSLECTVEGTSNPNLYWYRQAAGRGLQLLFYSVGIGQISSEVPQNLSASRPQDRQFILSSKKLLLSDSGFYLCAWSNTGELFFGEGSRLTVL.

This clone was seen a single time. The rearrangement uses TRBV28 and TRBJ2-7; 9 bases are a match to TRBD1. With V trimmed by 5 bases and J by 2 bases, 4 bases remained unmatched. CDR3 length equals 14 residues. Germline CDR1 and CDR2: MDHEN and SYDVKM. Here the CDR3 reads CASSQTGGAYEQYF. DNA of the CDR3: TGTGCCAGCAGTCAGACAGGGGGTGCCTACGAGCAGTACTTC.

The chain is built from TRBV29-1 and TRBJ1-1; unclear D gene. The ends were cut back, 3 bases at V and 0 bases at J, with 8 bases in the middle. The germline CDR1 and CDR2 sequences are SQVTM and ANQGSEA. This CDR3 has 13 amino acids. The CDR3 nucleotides read TGCAGCGTTGAGATAAGCCTGAACACTGAAGCTTTCTTT. Protein sequence: CSVEISLNTEAFF.

This clone showed up just once. This rearrangement joins TRBV19 to TRBJ1-5; the D is unclear. The CDR3 spans 16 residues. CDR1 and CDR2 (germline): LNHDA, SQIVND (reference sequence). The V end lost 3 bases, the J end lost 0 bases, and 12 bases lay between the germline ends. The CDR3 DNA is TGTGCCAGTAGTATGAGGGTTCAATATAGCAATCAGCCCCAGCATTTT. It translates to CASSMRVQYSNQPQHF. The full variable domain, with the rest looked up from reference TRBV19 and TRBJ1-5, is DGGITQSPKYLFRKEGQNVTLSCEQNLNHDAMYWYRQDPGQGLRLIYYSQIVNDFQKGDIAEGYSVSREKKESFPLTVTSAQKNPTAFYLCASSMRVQYSNQPQHFGDGTRLSIL.

V is TRBV5-4 and J is TRBJ2-7, with no clear D. The germline V and J ends were trimmed by 1 base and 2 bases, with 10 bases remaining between them. Looked up from germline, CDR1 is SGHNT and CDR2 is YYREEE (reference sequence). This CDR3 spans 14 amino acids. The CDR3 is CASSLSGRAYEQYF. As DNA, the CDR3 is TGTGCCAGCAGCTTGTCTGGGCGTGCCTACGAGCAGTACTTC.

A single count supports this clone. The chain links TRBV6-5 to TRBJ2-1; D not resolved. The germline CDR1 and CDR2 sequences are MNHEY and SVGAGI. V lost 0 bases and J 0 bases, leaving 3 bases between the germline ends. The CDR3 spans 14 residues. The CDR3 spells CASSYSASYNEQFF. For the CDR3, the DNA is TGTGCCAGCAGTTACTCCGCCTCCTACAATGAGCAGTTCTTC.

The chain is built from TRBV9 and TRBJ1-3, with TRBD1 as a possible D gene (6 bases). Deletions cut 4 bases from V and 0 bases from J, with 14 bases between. CDR3 length: 16 residues. The germline CDR1 and CDR2 sequences are SGDLS and YYNGEE. The CDR3 DNA sequence: TGTGCCAGCAGCCAGGGGAGCGGCAGCTCTGGAAACACCATATATTTT. As protein: CASSQGSGSSGNTIYF.

There are a few counts of this clone. The rearrangement joins TRBV4-1 to TRBJ1-1, with D perhaps TRBD1 (6 bases). Germline V gives CDR1 MGHRA, CDR2 YSYEKL. The V end lost 2 bases, the J end lost 1 base, and 8 bases lay between the germline ends. The CDR3 loop spans 14 amino acids. CDR3 nucleotides: TGCGCCAGCAGCCAATTACAGGGGAACACTGAAGCTTTCTTT. It encodes CASSQLQGNTEAFF.

The chain employs TRBV5-1 and TRBJ1-1, with 8 nucleotides matching TRBD1. This CDR3 has 14 residues. Germline values: CDR1 SGHRS, CDR2 YFSETQ. J was trimmed by 10 bases and V by 3 bases; bases with no gene match: 11. CDR3 amino acids: CASSSRTGPGGAFF. The CDR3 nucleotides are TGCGCCAGCAGCTCAAGGACAGGGCCCGGCGGAGCTTTCTTT.

The chain has TRBV5-8 and TRBJ1-5; 7 positions agree with TRBD1. The CDR3 spans 16 residues. V lost 3 bases and J lost 0; bases outside the gene matches: 6. Germline values: CDR1 SGHTS, CDR2 YDEGEE. The DNA of the CDR3 is TGTGCCAGCAGCTACAGCAGGGGGAATAGCAATCAGCCCCAGCATTTT. Amino acids: CASSYSRGNSNQPQHF.

The chain joins TRBV27 to TRBJ1-2, with 7 positions matching TRBD1. Germline values: CDR1 MNHEY, CDR2 SMNVEV (reference sequence). The J segment lost 3 bases and the V segment lost 4 bases, leaving 8 bases of the junction unmatched. The CDR3 has 15 amino acids. CDR3 bases: TGTGCCAGCAGTTCCCACAGGGGTCTAGACTATGGCTACACCTTC. Translated: CASSSHRGLDYGYTF.

The rearrangement uses TRBV19 and TRBJ2-1; the D gene could be TRBD1 or TRBD2 (5 bases each). The CDR3 consists of 13 residues. Germline V gene data show CDR1 as LNHDA and CDR2 as SQIVND (reference sequence). The ends were cut back, 4 bases at V and 4 bases at J, with 8 bases in the middle. The CDR3 here is CASSTGPYNEQFF. The DNA of the CDR3 is TGTGCCAGTAGTACGGGACCGTACAATGAGCAGTTCTTC.